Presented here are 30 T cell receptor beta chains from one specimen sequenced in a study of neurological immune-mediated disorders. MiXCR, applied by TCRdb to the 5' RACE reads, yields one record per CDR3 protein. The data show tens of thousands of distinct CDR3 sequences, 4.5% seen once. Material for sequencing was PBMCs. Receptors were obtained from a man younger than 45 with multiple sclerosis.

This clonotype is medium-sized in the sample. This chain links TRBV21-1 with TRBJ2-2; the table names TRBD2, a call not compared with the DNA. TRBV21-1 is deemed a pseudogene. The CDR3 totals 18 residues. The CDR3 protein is CASSKKEEAGGNTGELFF. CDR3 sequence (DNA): TGTGCCAGCAGCAAAAAGGAGGAAGCGGGGGGGAACACCGGGGAGCTGTTTTTT.

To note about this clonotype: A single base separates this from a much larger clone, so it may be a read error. The chain's CDR3 is CASSFRGANLDTEAFF. DNA of the CDR3: TGTGCCAGCAGCTTTCGAGGGGCCAATTTGGACACTGAAGCTTTCTTT. The chain has TRBV5-6 and TRBJ1-1, with D possibly being TRBD1 (5 bases). The V gene lost 2 bases and the J gene lost 3 bases, with 17 bases spanning the gap. Germline-derived CDR1 and CDR2 are SGHDT and YYEEEE. CDR3 size: 16 residues.

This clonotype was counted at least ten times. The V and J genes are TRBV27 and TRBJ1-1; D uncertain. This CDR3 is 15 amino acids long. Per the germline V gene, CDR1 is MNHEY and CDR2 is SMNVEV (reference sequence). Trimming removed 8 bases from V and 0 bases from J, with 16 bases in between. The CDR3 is CASRSWGSMNTEAFF. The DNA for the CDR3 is TGTGCCAGCCGAAGCTGGGGATCCATGAACACTGAAGCTTTCTTT.

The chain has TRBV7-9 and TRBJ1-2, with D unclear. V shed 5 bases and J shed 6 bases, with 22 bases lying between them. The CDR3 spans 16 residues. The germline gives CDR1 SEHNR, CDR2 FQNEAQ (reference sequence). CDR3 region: CASSREWALEGDGYTF. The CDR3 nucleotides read TGTGCCAGCAGCCGGGAGTGGGCCTTAGAAGGAGATGGCTACACCTTC.

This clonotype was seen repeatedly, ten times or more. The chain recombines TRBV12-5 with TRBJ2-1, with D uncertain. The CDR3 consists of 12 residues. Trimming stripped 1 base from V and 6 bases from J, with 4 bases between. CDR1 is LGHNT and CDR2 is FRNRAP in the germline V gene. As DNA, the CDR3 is TGTGCTAGTGGTTTGGGGGTCAATGAGCAGTTCTTC. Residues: CASGLGVNEQFF.

CDR3 DNA sequence: TGCAGTGCCAACAGTCCGGACATTCAGTACTTC. Protein product: CSANSPDIQYF. The J gene is TRBJ2-4, the V gene TRBV20-1; D gene uncertain. With 6 bases removed from V and 8 bases from J, the gap between germline ends came to 11 bases. The V gene's germline CDR1 is DFQATT and CDR2 SNEGSKA (reference sequence). The length of the CDR3 is 11 residues.

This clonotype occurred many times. The CDR3 is CASSYRGSSGTEAFF. CDR3 bases: TGTGCCAGCAGTTATCGTGGAAGTTCTGGGACTGAAGCTTTCTTT. This chain joins TRBV6-5 and TRBJ1-1; D gene unclear. The CDR3 is 15 amino acids. The V end lost 3 bases, the J end lost 5 bases, and 16 bases lay between the germline ends. CDR1 is MNHEY and CDR2 is SVGAGI in the germline V gene.

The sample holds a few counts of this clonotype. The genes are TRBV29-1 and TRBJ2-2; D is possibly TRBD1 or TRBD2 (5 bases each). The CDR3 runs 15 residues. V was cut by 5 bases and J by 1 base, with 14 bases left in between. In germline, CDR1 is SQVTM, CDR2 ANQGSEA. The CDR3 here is CSVSSQGRNTGELFF. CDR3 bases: TGCAGCGTTAGTAGCCAGGGACGGAACACCGGGGAGCTGTTTTTT.

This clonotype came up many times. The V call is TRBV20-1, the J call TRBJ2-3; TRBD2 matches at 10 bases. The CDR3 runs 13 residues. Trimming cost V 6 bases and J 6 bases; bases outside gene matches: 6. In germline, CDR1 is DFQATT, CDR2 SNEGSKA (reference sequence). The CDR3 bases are TGCAGTGCAAATAGCGGGGGGACTGATACGCAGTATTTT. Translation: CSANSGGTDTQYF.

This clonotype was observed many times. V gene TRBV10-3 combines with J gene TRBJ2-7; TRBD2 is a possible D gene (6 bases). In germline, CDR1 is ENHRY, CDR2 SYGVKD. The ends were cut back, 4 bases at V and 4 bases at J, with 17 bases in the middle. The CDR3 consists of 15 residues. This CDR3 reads CAISGRDSGLYEQYF. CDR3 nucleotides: TGTGCCATCAGTGGCCGGGACTCCGGACTTTACGAGCAGTACTTC.

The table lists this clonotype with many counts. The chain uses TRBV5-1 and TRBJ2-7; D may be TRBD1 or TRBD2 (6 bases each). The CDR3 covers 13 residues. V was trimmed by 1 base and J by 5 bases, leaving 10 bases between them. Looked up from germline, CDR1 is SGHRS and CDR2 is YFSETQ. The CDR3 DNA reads TGCGCCAGCAGCTTGCGAAGGGGGGACGAGCAGTACGTC. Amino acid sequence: CASSLRRGDEQYV.

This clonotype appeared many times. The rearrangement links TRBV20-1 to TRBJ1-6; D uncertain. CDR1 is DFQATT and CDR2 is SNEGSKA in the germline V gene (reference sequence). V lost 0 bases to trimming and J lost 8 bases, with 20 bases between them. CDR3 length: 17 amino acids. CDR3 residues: CSARETATSGKDSPLHF. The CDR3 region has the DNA TGCAGTGCTAGAGAGACCGCAACGTCCGGGAAAGATTCACCCCTCCACTTT.

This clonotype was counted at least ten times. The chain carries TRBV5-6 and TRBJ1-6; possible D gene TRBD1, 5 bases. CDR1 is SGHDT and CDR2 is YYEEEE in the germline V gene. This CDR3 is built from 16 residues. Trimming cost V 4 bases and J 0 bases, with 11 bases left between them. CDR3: CASSAKDTSYNSPLHF. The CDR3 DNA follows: TGTGCCAGCAGCGCCAAGGACACCTCCTATAATTCACCCCTCCACTTT.

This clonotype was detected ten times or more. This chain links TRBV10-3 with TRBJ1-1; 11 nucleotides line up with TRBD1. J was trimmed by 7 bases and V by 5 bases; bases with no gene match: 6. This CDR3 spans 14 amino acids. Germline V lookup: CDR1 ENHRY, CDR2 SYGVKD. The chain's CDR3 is CAISTAGTGGEAFF. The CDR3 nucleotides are TGTGCCATCAGTACCGCCGGGACAGGGGGTGAAGCTTTCTTT.

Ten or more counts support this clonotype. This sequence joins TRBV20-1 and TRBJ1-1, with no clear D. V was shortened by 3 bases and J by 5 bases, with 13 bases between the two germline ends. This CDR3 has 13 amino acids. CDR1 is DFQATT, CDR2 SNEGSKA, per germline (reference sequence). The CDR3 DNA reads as TGCAGTGCTAGGGGATTTTTGGATACTGAAGCTTTCTTT. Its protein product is CSARGFLDTEAFF.

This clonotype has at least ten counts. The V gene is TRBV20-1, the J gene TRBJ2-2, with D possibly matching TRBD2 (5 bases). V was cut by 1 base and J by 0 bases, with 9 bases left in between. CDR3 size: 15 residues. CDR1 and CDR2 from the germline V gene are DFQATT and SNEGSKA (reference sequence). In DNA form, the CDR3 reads TGCAGTGCTAGAGGTGGAGGCGCGAACACCGGGGAGCTGTTTTTT. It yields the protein CSARGGGANTGELFF.

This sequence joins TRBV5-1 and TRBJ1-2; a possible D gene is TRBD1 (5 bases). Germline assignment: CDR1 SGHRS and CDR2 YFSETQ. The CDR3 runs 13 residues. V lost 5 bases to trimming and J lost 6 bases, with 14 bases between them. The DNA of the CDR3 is TGCGCCAGCAGACCCAGGGACGGAGATGGCTACACCTTC. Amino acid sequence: CASRPRDGDGYTF.

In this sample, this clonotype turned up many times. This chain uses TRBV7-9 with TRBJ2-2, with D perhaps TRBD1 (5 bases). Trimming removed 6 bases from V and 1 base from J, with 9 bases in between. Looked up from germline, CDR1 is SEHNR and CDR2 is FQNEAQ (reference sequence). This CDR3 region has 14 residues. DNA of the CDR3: TGTGCCAGCAGTCCAGACAGGAACACCGGGGAGCTGTTTTTT. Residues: CASSPDRNTGELFF.

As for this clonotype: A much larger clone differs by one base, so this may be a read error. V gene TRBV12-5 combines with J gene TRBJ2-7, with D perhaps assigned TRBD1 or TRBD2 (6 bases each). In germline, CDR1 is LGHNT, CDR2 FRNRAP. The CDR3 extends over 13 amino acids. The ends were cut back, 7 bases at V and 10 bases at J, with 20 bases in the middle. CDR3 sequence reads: CASVPLPGGGQYF. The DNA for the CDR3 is TGTGCTAGTGTCCCCCTCCCCGGGGGCGGCCAGTACTTC.

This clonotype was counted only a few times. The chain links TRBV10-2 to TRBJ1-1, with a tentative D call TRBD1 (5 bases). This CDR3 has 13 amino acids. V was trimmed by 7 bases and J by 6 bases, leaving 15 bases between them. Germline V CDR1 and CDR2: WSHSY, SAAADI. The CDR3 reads CASTLEKGAEAFF. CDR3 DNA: TGCGCCAGCACTCTAGAGAAAGGGGCTGAAGCTTTCTTT.

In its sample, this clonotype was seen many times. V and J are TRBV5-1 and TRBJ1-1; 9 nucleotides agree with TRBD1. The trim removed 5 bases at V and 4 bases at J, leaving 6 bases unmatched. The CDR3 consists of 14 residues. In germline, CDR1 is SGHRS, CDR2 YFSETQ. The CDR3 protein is CASSSDRGGTEAFF. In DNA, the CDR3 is TGCGCCAGCAGTTCGGACAGGGGAGGCACTGAAGCTTTCTTT.

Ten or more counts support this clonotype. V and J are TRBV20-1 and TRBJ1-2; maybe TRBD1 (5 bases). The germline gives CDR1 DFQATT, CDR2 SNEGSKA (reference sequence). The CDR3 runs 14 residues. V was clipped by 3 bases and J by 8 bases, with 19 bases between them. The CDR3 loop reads CSARAPRDGDGYTF. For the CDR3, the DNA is TGCAGTGCTAGGGCTCCGCGGGACGGCGACGGCTACACCTTC.

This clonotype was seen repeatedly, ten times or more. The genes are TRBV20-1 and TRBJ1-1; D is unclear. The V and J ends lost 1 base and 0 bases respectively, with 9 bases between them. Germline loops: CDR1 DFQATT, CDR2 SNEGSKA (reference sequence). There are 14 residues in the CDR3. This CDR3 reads CSARVPGMNTEAFF. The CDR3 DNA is TGCAGTGCTAGAGTTCCGGGGATGAACACTGAAGCTTTCTTT.

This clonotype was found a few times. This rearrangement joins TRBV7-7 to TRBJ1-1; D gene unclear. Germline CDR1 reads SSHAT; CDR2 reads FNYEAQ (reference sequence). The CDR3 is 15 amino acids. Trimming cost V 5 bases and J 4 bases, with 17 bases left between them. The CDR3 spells CASSPRDIEGTEAFF. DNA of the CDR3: TGTGCCAGCAGCCCCCGGGATATCGAGGGCACTGAAGCTTTCTTT.

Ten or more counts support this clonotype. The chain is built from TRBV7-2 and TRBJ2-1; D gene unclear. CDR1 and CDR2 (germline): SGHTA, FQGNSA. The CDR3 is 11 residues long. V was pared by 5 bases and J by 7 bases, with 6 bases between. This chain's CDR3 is CASSPANEQFF. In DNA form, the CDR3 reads TGTGCCAGCAGCCCCGCTAATGAGCAGTTCTTC.

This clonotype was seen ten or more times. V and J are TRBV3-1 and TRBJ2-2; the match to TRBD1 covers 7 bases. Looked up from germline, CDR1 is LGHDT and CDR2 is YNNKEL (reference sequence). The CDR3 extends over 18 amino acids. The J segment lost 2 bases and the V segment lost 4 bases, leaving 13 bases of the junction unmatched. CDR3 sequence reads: CASSPGAPGQTNTGELFF. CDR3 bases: TGTGCCAGCAGCCCAGGGGCCCCGGGACAGACTAACACCGGGGAGCTGTTTTTT.

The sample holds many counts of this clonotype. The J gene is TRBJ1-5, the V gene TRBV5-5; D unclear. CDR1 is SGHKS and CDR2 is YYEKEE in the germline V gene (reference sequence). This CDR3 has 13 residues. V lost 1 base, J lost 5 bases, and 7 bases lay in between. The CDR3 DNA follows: TGTGCCAGCAGCTTGATGTTCGATCAGCCCCAGCATTTT. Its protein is CASSLMFDQPQHF.

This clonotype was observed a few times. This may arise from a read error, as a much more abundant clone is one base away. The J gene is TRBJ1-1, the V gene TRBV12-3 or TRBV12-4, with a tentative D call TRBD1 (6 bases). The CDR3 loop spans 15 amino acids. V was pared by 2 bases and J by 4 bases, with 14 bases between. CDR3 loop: CASSLRGKGGTEAFF. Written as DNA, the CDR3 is TGTGCCAGCAGTTTACGAGGGAAGGGGGGCACTGAAGCTTTCTTT.

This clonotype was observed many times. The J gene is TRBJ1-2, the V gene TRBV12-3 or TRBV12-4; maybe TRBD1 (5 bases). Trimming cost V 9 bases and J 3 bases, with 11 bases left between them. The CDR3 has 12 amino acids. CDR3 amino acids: CASRRGYYGYTF. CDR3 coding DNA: TGTGCCAGTCGGAGGGGCTACTATGGCTACACCTTC.

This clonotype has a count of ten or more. The DNA for the CDR3 is TGTGCCAGCAGCACCCAGGGGGACACCGATCTCTATGGCTACACCTTC. It encodes CASSTQGDTDLYGYTF. The genes are TRBV27 and TRBJ1-2; 7 nucleotides match TRBD1. Trimming removed 6 bases from V and 4 bases from J; junction bases left unmatched: 14. CDR1 MNHEY and CDR2 SMNVEV come from the germline V gene (reference sequence). The CDR3 totals 16 residues.